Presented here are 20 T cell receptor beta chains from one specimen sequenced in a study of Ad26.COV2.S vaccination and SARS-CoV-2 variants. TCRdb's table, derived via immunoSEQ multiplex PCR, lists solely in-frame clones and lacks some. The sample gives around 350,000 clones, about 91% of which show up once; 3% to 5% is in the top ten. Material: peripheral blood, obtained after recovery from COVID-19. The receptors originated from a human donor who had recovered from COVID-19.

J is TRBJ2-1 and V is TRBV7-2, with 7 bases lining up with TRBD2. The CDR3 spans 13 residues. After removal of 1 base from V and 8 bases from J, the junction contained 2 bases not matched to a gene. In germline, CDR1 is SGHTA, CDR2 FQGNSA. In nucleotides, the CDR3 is TGTGCCAGCAGCTTAGACGGGGGGTATGAGCAGTTCTTC. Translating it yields CASSLDGGYEQFF.

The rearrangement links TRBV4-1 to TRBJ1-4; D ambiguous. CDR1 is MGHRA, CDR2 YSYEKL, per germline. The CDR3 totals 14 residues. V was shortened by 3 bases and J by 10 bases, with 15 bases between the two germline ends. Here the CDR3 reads CASSHLSSGVKLFF. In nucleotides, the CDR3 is TGCGCCAGCAGCCACCTCTCATCCGGGGTAAAACTGTTTTTT.

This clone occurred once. Here the CDR3 DNA reads TGTGCCAGCAGCTCCTGGGGGAACACTGAAGCTTTCTTT. Amino acid sequence: CASSSWGNTEAFF. The J gene is TRBJ1-1, the V gene TRBV7-9; D uncertain. Germline CDR1 SEHNR, CDR2 FQNEAQ (reference sequence). The V end was cut by 4 bases, the J end by 1 base, with 7 bases between. This CDR3 has 13 residues.

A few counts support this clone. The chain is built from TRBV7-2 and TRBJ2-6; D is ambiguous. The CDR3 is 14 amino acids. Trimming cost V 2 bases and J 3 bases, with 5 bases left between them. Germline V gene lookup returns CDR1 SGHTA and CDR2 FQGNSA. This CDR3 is CASSLISGANVLTF. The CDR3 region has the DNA TGTGCCAGCAGCTTAATAAGTGGGGCCAACGTCCTGACTTTC.

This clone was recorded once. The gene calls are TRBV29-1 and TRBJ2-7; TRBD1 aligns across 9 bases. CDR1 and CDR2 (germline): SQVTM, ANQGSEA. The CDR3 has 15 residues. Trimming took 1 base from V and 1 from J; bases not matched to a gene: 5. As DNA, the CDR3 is TGCAGCGTTGAAGGATGGACAGGGGTGTCCTACGAGCAGTACTTC. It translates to CSVEGWTGVSYEQYF.

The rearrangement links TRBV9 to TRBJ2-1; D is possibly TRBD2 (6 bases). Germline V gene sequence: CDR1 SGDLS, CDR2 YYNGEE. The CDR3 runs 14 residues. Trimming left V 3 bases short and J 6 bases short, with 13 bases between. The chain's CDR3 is CASSAGLTINEQFF. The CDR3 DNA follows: TGTGCCAGCAGCGCTGGACTAACGATCAATGAGCAGTTCTTC.

Here the CDR3 reads CASSHVAGRMNTEAFF. The CDR3, as DNA: TGCGCCAGCAGCCATGTAGCGGGACGGATGAACACTGAAGCTTTCTTT. The rearrangement links TRBV4-1 to TRBJ1-1; maybe TRBD1 (5 bases). The V end was cut by 3 bases, the J end by 0 bases, with 14 bases between. The CDR3 loop spans 16 amino acids. The germline V gene has CDR1 MGHRA and CDR2 YSYEKL.

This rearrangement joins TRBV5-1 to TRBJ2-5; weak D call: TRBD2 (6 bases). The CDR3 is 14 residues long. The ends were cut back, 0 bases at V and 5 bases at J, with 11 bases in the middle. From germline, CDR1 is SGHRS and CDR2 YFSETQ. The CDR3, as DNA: TGCGCCAGCAGCTTGGATGGAGGGGACGAGACCCAGTACTTC. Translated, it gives CASSLDGGDETQYF.

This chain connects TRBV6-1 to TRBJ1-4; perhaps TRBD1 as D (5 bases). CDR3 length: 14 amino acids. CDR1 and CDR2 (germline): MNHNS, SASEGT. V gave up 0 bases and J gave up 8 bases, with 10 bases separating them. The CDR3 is CASSEAQGLEKLFF. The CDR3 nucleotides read TGTGCCAGCAGTGAAGCTCAGGGTTTGGAAAAACTGTTTTTT.

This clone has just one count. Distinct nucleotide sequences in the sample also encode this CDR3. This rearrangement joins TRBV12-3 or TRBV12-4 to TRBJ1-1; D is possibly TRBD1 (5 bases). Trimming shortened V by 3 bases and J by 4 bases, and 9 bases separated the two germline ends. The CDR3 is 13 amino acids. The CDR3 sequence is CASSLQGATEAFF. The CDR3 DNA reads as TGTGCCAGCAGTTTGCAGGGAGCCACTGAAGCTTTCTTT.

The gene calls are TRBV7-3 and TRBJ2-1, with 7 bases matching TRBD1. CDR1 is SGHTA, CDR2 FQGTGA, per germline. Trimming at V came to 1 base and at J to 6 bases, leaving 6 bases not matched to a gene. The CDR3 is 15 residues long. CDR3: CASSLSRGPFNEQFF. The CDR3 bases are TGTGCCAGCAGCTTAAGTAGGGGGCCTTTCAATGAGCAGTTCTTC.

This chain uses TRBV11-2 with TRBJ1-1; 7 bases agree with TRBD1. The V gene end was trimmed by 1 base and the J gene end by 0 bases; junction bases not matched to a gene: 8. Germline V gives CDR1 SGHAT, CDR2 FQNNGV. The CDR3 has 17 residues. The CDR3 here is CASSLGAGRGLNTEAFF. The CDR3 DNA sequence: TGTGCCAGCAGCTTAGGGGCGGGTAGGGGGCTGAACACTGAAGCTTTCTTT. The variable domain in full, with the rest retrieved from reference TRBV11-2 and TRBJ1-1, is EAGVAQSPRYKIIEKRQSVAFWCNPISGHATLYWYQQILGQGPKLLIQFQNNGVVDDSQLPKDRFSAERLKGVDSTLKIQPAKLEDSAVYLCASSLGAGRGLNTEAFFGQGTRLTVV.

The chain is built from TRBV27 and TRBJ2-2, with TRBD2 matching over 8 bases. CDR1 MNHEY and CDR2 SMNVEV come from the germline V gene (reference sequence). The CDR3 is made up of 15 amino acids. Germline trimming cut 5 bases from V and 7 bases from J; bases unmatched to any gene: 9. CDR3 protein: CASSRYGGAVGELFF. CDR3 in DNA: TGTGCCAGCAGTCGTTACGGGGGGGCTGTCGGGGAGCTGTTTTTT.

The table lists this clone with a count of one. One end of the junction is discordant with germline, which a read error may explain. The CDR3 nucleotides read TGTGCCAGCAGTCTAGCGGGTGAGCAGTTCTTC. As protein: CASSLAGEQFF. This chain uses TRBV12-3 or TRBV12-4 with TRBJ2-1, with 8 bases fitting TRBD2. This CDR3 has 11 amino acids.

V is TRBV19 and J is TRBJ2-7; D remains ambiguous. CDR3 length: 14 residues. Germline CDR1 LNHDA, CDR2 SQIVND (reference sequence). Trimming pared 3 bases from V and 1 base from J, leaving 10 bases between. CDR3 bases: TGTGCCAGTAGTATTCGAGAGGAATCCTACGAGCAGTACTTC. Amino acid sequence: CASSIREESYEQYF.

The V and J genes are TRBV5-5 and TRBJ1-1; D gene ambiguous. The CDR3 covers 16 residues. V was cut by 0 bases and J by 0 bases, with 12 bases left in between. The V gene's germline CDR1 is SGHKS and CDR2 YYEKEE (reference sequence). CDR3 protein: CASSLGWSEMNTEAFF. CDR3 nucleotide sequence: TGTGCCAGCAGCTTGGGATGGTCAGAAATGAACACTGAAGCTTTCTTT.

CDR3 protein: CASSLQAHEAFF. In DNA, the CDR3 is TGTGCCAGCAGTTTACAGGCCCACGAAGCTTTCTTT. This chain links TRBV12-3 or TRBV12-4 with TRBJ1-1; D uncertain. Trimming took 2 bases from V and 8 from J, leaving 9 bases between them. This CDR3 region has 12 residues.

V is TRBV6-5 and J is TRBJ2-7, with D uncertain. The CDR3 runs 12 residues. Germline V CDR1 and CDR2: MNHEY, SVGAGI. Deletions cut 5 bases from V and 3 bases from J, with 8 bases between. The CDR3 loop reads CASSPDGYEQYF. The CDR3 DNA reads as TGTGCCAGCAGTCCGGACGGCTACGAGCAGTACTTC.

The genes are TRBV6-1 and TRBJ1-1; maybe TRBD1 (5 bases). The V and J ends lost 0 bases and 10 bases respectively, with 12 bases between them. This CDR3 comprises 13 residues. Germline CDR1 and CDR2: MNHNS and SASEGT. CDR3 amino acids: CASSEAKQAAAFF. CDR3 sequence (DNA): TGTGCCAGCAGTGAAGCCAAACAGGCTGCAGCTTTCTTT.

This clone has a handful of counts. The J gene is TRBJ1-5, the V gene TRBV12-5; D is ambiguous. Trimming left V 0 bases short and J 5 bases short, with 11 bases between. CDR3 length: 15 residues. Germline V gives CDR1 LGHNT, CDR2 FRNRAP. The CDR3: CASGLVGRRDQPQHF. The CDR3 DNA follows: TGTGCTAGTGGTTTGGTTGGGCGTAGGGATCAGCCCCAGCATTTT.